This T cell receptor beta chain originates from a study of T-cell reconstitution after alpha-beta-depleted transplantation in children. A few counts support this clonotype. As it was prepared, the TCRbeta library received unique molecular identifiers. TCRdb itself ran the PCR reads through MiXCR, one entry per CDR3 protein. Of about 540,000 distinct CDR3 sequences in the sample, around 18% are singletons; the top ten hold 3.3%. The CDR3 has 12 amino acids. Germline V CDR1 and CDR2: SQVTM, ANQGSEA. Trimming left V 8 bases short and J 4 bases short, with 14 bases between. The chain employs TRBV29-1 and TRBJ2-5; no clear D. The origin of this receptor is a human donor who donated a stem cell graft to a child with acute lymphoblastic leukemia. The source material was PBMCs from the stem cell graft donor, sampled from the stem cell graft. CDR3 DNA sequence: TGCAGCACCCAGACGGGTACAGAGACCCAGTACTTC. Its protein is CSTQTGTETQYF.